This T cell receptor beta chain was sequenced for a study of T cell responses to AZD1222 COVID-19 vaccine. CDR1 and CDR2 from the germline V gene are MGHDK and SYGVNS. The CDR3 numbers 13 amino acids, ends counted. Some clones are missing from TCRdb's copy, which holds only in-frame ones; the method was immunoSEQ multiplex PCR. The data contain under 150,000 clones, around nine tenths of them singletons. In the case of this clone: The DNA is omitted, as the CDR3 cannot be located on it reliably, and the CDR3 follows TCRdb's listing.

Here the sequenced sample was peripheral blood, taken 28 days after the second AZD1222 dose. This sequence was found in an adult who received the AZD1222 COVID-19 vaccine. The chain combines TRBV25-1 with TRBJ2-5; whether TRBD1, the table's D call, matches the DNA was not checked. CDR3: CASSNRGTSGQYF.